Listed below are T cell receptor beta chains from one sample, sequenced in a study of blood T cell repertoires in COVID-19. Assay: immunoSEQ multiplex PCR; the TCRdb copy retains only in-frame clones and omits some. The sample includes approximately 300,000 clones, around 90% of them seen just once. The sequencing input was peripheral blood. The receptors here all came from a woman between 45 and 65 years old with COVID-19, enrolled during active disease. Both conserved end residues are part of each CDR3. The D gene is left open where the match is weak. Clone size is shown for a subset of rows, as once, few, many or a class of expanded clone.

J: TRBJ2-5; D: .; size: .; V: TRBV5-1; DNA: TGCGCCAGTCAGTTGTTCATCTCACAAGAGACCCAGTACTTC; CDR3: CASQLFISQETQYF
J: TRBJ2-3; D: TRBD2; size: .; V: TRBV5-1; DNA: TGCGCCAGCAGCCCCGCGTCTAGCGGGAGGACCGTAGATACGCAGTATTTT; CDR3: CASSPASSGRTVDTQYF
J: TRBJ2-3; D: TRBD1; size: .; V: TRBV24-1; DNA: TGTGCCACCAGTGATTCCGGGACAGGGGGAACAGATACGCAGTATTTT; CDR3: CATSDSGTGGTDTQYF
J: TRBJ1-1; D: .; size: .; V: TRBV19; DNA: TGTGCCAGTAGTATCCGGGGGGGAACGAACACTGAAGCTTTCTTT; CDR3: CASSIRGGTNTEAFF
J: TRBJ1-4; D: TRBD1; size: once; V: TRBV7-9; DNA: TGTGCCAGCAGCGCTTTACAGGGGACTGGGCATGAAAAACTGTTTTTT; CDR3: CASSALQGTGHEKLFF
J: TRBJ1-3; D: .; size: .; V: TRBV7-8; DNA: TGTGCCAGCAGCTTGAGGGACATTTTCTCTGGAAACACCATATATTTT; CDR3: CASSLRDIFSGNTIYF
J: TRBJ1-2; D: .; size: .; V: TRBV14; DNA: TGTGCCAGCAGCCAAGTCGAGGGCTATGGCTACACCTTC; CDR3: CASSQVEGYGYTF
J: TRBJ2-7; D: TRBD2; size: .; V: TRBV29-1; DNA: TGCAGCGTTGAGGGGACTAATCCCTACGAGCAGTACTTC; CDR3: CSVEGTNPYEQYF
J: TRBJ1-2; D: .; size: once; V: TRBV21-1; DNA: TGTGCCAGCAGCAAAGCTGGGGGGGAGGGTGGCTACACCTTC; CDR3: CASSKAGGEGGYTF
J: TRBJ2-7; D: .; size: .; V: TRBV4-1; DNA: TGCGCCAGCAGCCAACCGGGACTCCCCTCCTACGAGCAGTACTTC; CDR3: CASSQPGLPSYEQYF
J: TRBJ2-1; D: TRBD2; size: .; V: TRBV10-1; DNA: TGCGCCAGCAGCGCTGGGACTAGCGGGAGGGTATGGAATGAGCAGTTCTTC; CDR3: CASSAGTSGRVWNEQFF
J: TRBJ2-1; D: .; size: .; V: TRBV15; DNA: TGTGCCACCAGGACTTCCGACTCCTACAATGAGCAGTTCTTC; CDR3: CATRTSDSYNEQFF
J: TRBJ1-5; D: .; size: .; V: TRBV19; DNA: TGTGCCAGTAGAGCCCTGGGACAAGGAATCAATCAGCCCCAGCATTTT; CDR3: CASRALGQGINQPQHF
J: TRBJ2-1; D: .; size: .; V: TRBV3-1/TRBV3-2; DNA: TGTGCCAGCAGCCAGCTGGACTGGTCCGACAATGAGCAGTTCTTC; CDR3: CASSQLDWSDNEQFF
J: TRBJ1-4; D: TRBD1; size: .; V: TRBV10-3; DNA: TGTGCCACCAGGACAGGTTCAACTAATGAAAAACTGTTTTTT; CDR3: CATRTGSTNEKLFF
J: TRBJ1-5; D: TRBD1; size: .; V: TRBV6-5; DNA: TGTGCCAGCAGTACGACAGGGAGAAGCAATCAGCCCCAGCATTTT; CDR3: CASSTTGRSNQPQHF
J: TRBJ2-5; D: .; size: .; V: TRBV11-3; DNA: TGTGCCAGCAGGGAGATAGCCGGGGAGACCCAGTACTTC; CDR3: CASREIAGETQYF
J: TRBJ2-7; D: .; size: .; V: TRBV21-1; DNA: TGTGCCAGCAGCAAGCCTAGCGGGAGGGCCGATCCCTACGAGCAGTACTTC; CDR3: CASSKPSGRADPYEQYF
J: TRBJ1-2; D: TRBD1; size: once; V: TRBV2; DNA: TGTGCCAGCTCAGGGGGAAACTATGGCTACACCTTC; CDR3: CASSGGNYGYTF
J: TRBJ1-1; D: .; size: .; V: TRBV29-1; DNA: TGCAGCGTCTCTCGGGGGTCGAACACTGAAGCTTTCTTT; CDR3: CSVSRGSNTEAFF
J: TRBJ2-3; D: .; size: .; V: TRBV7-6; DNA: TGTGCCAGCAGCTTAGACTACACAGATACGCAGTATTTT; CDR3: CASSLDYTDTQYF
J: TRBJ2-1; D: TRBD2; size: .; V: TRBV7-6; DNA: TGTGCCAGCAGAACCGGGAGGAGCAATGAGCAGTTCTTC; CDR3: CASRTGRSNEQFF
J: TRBJ2-5; D: .; size: .; V: TRBV7-7; DNA: TGTGCCAGCAGCTTAGGGAGAGGGTCAGAGACCCAGTACTTC; CDR3: CASSLGRGSETQYF
J: TRBJ1-6; D: .; size: .; V: TRBV2; DNA: TGTGCCAGCTCCCCCCCGGGGATGTCTAATTCACCCCTCCACTTT; CDR3: CASSPPGMSNSPLHF
J: TRBJ2-7; D: .; size: .; V: TRBV4-2; DNA: TGTGCCAGCAGCAGGGCTGTTTGGCGGGACGGCCAGGTCGACGAGCAGTACTTC; CDR3: CASSRAVWRDGQVDEQYF
J: TRBJ2-5; D: TRBD2; size: .; V: TRBV7-6; DNA: TGTGCCAGCAGCTCGCGATATCGGACTAGCGGACAAGAGACCCAGTACTTC; CDR3: CASSSRYRTSGQETQYF
J: TRBJ2-2; D: TRBD2; size: .; V: TRBV5-1; DNA: TGCGCCAGCAGCTTGGGAGTAGCGGGAGGAAGTTCCGGGGAGCTGTTTTTT; CDR3: CASSLGVAGGSSGELFF
J: TRBJ2-1; D: .; size: once; V: TRBV12-3/TRBV12-4; DNA: TGTGCCTGCGACTACAATGAGCAGTTCTTC; CDR3: CACDYNEQFF
J: TRBJ2-1; D: TRBD2; size: .; V: TRBV5-6; DNA: TGTGCCAGCAGCGATTACGGGACTAAGAGGGATAATGAGCAGTTCTTC; CDR3: CASSDYGTKRDNEQFF
J: TRBJ1-5; D: TRBD1; size: .; V: TRBV11-2; DNA: TGTGCCAGCAGCTCCCAGGGGGCCAGCAATCAGCCCCAGCATTTT; CDR3: CASSSQGASNQPQHF
J: TRBJ1-3; D: .; size: .; V: TRBV6-1; DNA: TGTGCCAGCAGTGAATGGGAGGGGAGATCTGGAAACACCATATATTTT; CDR3: CASSEWEGRSGNTIYF
J: TRBJ2-7; D: TRBD2; size: .; V: TRBV13; DNA: TGTGCCAGCAGCTTGACTAGCGGGAATTACGAGCAGTACTTC; CDR3: CASSLTSGNYEQYF
J: TRBJ2-1; D: .; size: .; V: TRBV5-1; DNA: TGCGCCAGCAGCTTTGGAGGCGCCGGGAGTATGTACAATGAGCAGTTCTTC; CDR3: CASSFGGAGSMYNEQFF
J: TRBJ1-2; D: .; size: few; V: TRBV27; DNA: TGTGCCAGCAGTTTATCAGTGGGCGAAAACTATGGCTACACCTTC; CDR3: CASSLSVGENYGYTF
J: TRBJ2-7; D: TRBD1; size: .; V: TRBV23-1; DNA: TGCGCCAGCAGTCAATCGTATGACAGGGATCAGGTTCTCTACGAGCAGTACTTC; CDR3: CASSQSYDRDQVLYEQYF
J: TRBJ2-1; D: TRBD2; size: .; V: TRBV7-3; DNA: TGTGCCAGCAGGCGAATAGCGGGAGGAGCTCGGGGGAATGAGCAGTTCTTC; CDR3: CASRRIAGGARGNEQFF
J: TRBJ2-1; D: TRBD2; size: .; V: TRBV11-2; DNA: TGTGCCAGCAGCTTCACGGGGCTAGCGGGGAATGAGCAGTTCTTC; CDR3: CASSFTGLAGNEQFF
J: TRBJ1-1; D: .; size: .; V: TRBV18; DNA: TGTGCCAGCTCCCCCTTTGGGGGGGACACTGAAGCTTTCTTT; CDR3: CASSPFGGDTEAFF
J: TRBJ2-1; D: .; size: .; V: TRBV11-2; DNA: TGTGCCAGCAGCCTCAATTTTGGCGGCTACAATGAGCAGTTCTTC; CDR3: CASSLNFGGYNEQFF
J: TRBJ2-6; D: .; size: .; V: TRBV5-1; DNA: TGCGCCAGCAGTTCTGTTATCTCTGGGGCCAACGTCCTGACTTTC; CDR3: CASSSVISGANVLTF
J: TRBJ1-1; D: .; size: .; V: TRBV6-4; DNA: TGTGCCAGCAGCAGGGATTTGAACACTGAAGCTTTCTTT; CDR3: CASSRDLNTEAFF
J: TRBJ2-7; D: TRBD2; size: .; V: TRBV6-6; DNA: TGTGCCAGCAGTTACTGGCCTAGCGGGCCCTCCTACGAGCAGTACTTC; CDR3: CASSYWPSGPSYEQYF
J: TRBJ1-2; D: .; size: .; V: TRBV30; DNA: TGTGCCTGGAGTGACGGCTATGGCTACACCTTC; CDR3: CAWSDGYGYTF
J: TRBJ2-5; D: .; size: once; V: TRBV3-1/TRBV3-2; DNA: TGTGCCAGCAGCCGCCTGACTAGAAAGACCCAGTACTTC; CDR3: CASSRLTRKTQYF
J: TRBJ1-1; D: .; size: .; V: TRBV10-3; DNA: TGTGCCATCAGCGCGACGGGGAACACTGAAGCTTTCTTT; CDR3: CAISATGNTEAFF
J: TRBJ1-5; D: TRBD1; size: .; V: TRBV5-8; DNA: TGTGCCAGCAATGACAGGGTGGGCGGCAATCAGCCCCAGCATTTT; CDR3: CASNDRVGGNQPQHF
J: TRBJ1-4; D: .; size: .; V: TRBV30; DNA: TGTGCCTGGAGTGTACTAGGGAGGACTAATGAAAAACTGTTTTTT; CDR3: CAWSVLGRTNEKLFF
J: TRBJ1-5; D: .; size: .; V: TRBV24-1; DNA: TGTGCCACCAGTGATTTCTCCAGCAATCAGCCCCAGCATTTT; CDR3: CATSDFSSNQPQHF
J: TRBJ2-7; D: .; size: many; V: TRBV28; DNA: TGTGCCAGCAGTAGTAAGGGGATCTCGTTCGAGCAGTACTTC; CDR3: CASSSKGISFEQYF
J: TRBJ2-1; D: TRBD1; size: .; V: TRBV5-4; DNA: TGTGCCAGCAGCCCTCTACAGGGGTATGAGCAGTTCTTC; CDR3: CASSPLQGYEQFF
J: TRBJ2-1; D: TRBD2; size: .; V: TRBV19; DNA: TGTGCCAGTAGTTCGGGACTAGCGGGAGCATCCTACAATGAGCAGTTCTTC; CDR3: CASSSGLAGASYNEQFF
J: TRBJ2-7; D: .; size: .; V: TRBV5-1; DNA: TGCGCCAGCAGCCTCAGGGTGACTTTAGCCGAGCAGTACTTC; CDR3: CASSLRVTLAEQYF
J: TRBJ2-1; D: TRBD1; size: .; V: TRBV7-7; DNA: TGTGCTAGCAGCTATGACAGGGACAATGAGCAGTTCTTC; CDR3: CASSYDRDNEQFF
J: TRBJ2-5; D: .; size: .; V: TRBV6-5; DNA: TGTGCCAGCAAGGGGGGGGGCAGTCGGGAGACCCAGTACTTC; CDR3: CASKGGGSRETQYF
J: TRBJ1-2; D: .; size: .; V: TRBV30; DNA: TGTGCCACCTACAGGGCTGGCTACACCTTC; CDR3: CATYRAGYTF